This T cell receptor beta chain emerged from a study of shared clonotypes between healthy human individuals. As for the study in general: Donors consisted of two women and a few men between 18 and 49.

Measured with immunoSEQ multiplex PCR; TCRdb has only the in-frame clones, and not every one. The sample includes approximately 2,000,000 clones, 80% to 95% seen only once; the top ten take around 1.7%. Positively selected for CCR7, the CD45RO-negative cells used as naive CD8 cells excluded terminally differentiated effector memory CD45RA+ cells. This clone was seen once. Trimming took 3 bases from V and 2 from J, leaving 20 bases between them. CDR3 size: 17 residues. Per the germline V gene, CDR1 is MGHRA and CDR2 is YSYEKL. This clonotype was obtained from a man aged 18 to 35 in good health. Some clones in this sample may be carry-over from other donors' samples. Sequencing was performed on naive CD8+ T cells from PBMCs. The chain is built from TRBV4-1 and TRBJ2-7; a possible D gene is TRBD1 (7 bases). Here the CDR3 reads CASSQGGLGTVTYEQYF. CDR3 nucleotide sequence: TGCGCCAGCAGCCAGGGGGGACTTGGGACAGTTACCTACGAGCAGTACTTC.